One TCR beta chain is described in this entry. The data originate from a study of blood T cell repertoires in COVID-19. Study details: Acute-phase and convalescent COVID-19 samples originated in the United States, Italy and Spain. The cDNA or gDNA used as material had been derived from T cells, B-cell-depleted T cells, or PBMCs.

Authors' methods: Amplification of reference gene primers was used by the study to estimate nucleated cell counts. The protocol was immunoSEQ multiplex PCR, while the TCRdb copy is restricted to in-frame clones and leaves out a portion. V and J calls and clone size follow that table, whereas D and trimming were derived from the DNA. The sample gives approximately 300,000 clones, 90% to 95% of which show up once; roughly 3.6% is in the top ten. The study assigned cohorts using participant-reported clinical history. The CDR3 has 13 residues. Germline values: CDR1 LGHDT, CDR2 YNNKEL (reference sequence). J was trimmed by 5 bases and V by 5 bases; bases with no gene match: 4.

V usage is TRBV3-1 (or the pseudogene TRBV3-2) and J usage is TRBJ2-3; 7 nucleotides align to TRBD1. The sequence came from a woman in her twenties or thirties who had been exposed to COVID-19. Sequencing input: PBMCs or T cells enriched from blood (not recorded which). CDR3 amino acids: CASSFPGGDTQYF. CDR3 in DNA: TGTGCCAGCAGCTTTCCAGGGGGAGATACGCAGTATTTT.